This T cell receptor beta chain is from a study of tumor-infiltrating lymphocytes in primary liver carcinoma. Study as a whole: Those enrolled were patients of both sexes, who were aged 30 to 69 years. T1-T3 N0M0 was the stage of the tumors, which were roughly 4 to 10 cm across. Study findings and constraints: Compared with tumor region pairs, tumor-adjacent and tumor-blood pairs overlapped less. A significantly higher top-250-clone fraction was found in tumors than in blood (p = 0.039).

The researchers produced TCR beta cDNA from approximately 460 ng total RNA with a constant-region primer. It was through three nested multiplex PCR rounds of slightly modified ARM-PCR that TCR beta libraries arose. With TRBV1-TRBV30 forward primers and a C-beta reverse primer, the first two PCR rounds were run for 10 cycles each. TCRdb ran MiXCR on the multiplex PCR reads and lists one entry per CDR3 protein. This sample has roughly 330,000 distinct CDR3 sequences, with almost 65% found just once. Per the germline V gene, CDR1 is MGHRA and CDR2 is YSYEKL. This CDR3 has 15 residues. Unmatched junction bases numbered 1, after V lost 1 base and J lost 3 bases. This clonotype was detected ten times or more. The antigen is not known. The source of the blood RNA was unsorted whole blood, and germline DNA was extracted as well.

V is TRBV4-1 and J is TRBJ2-1, with 9 bases that match TRBD2. Sequencing was performed on peripheral blood. The TCR originated in a man aged 35-49 years with primary liver carcinoma and hepatitis B virus infection. CDR3: CASSQVAGDYNEQFF. CDR3 DNA sequence: TGCGCCAGCAGCCAAGTAGCGGGAGACTACAATGAGCAGTTCTTC.